The rows below give T cell receptor beta chains drawn from one sample of a study of glioma-infiltrating T cells. MiXCR, run by TCRdb on the multiplex PCR reads, gives a single entry per CDR3 protein. The sample includes about 45,000 distinct CDR3 sequences, approximately 20% of them seen just once. Sequencing used glioma tissue, nonneoplastic brain tissue, or PBMCs (not recorded which). These receptors originate from a human donor with low-grade glioma or glioblastoma, undergoing nonglioma brain surgery, or in good health (not recorded which). Each CDR3 is given with its conserved first and last residue. Fields, in order: J gene, V gene, CDR3 length, CDR3 protein.

TRBJ2-1	TRBV28	13	CASSFERVSGQFF
TRBJ2-7	TRBV20-1	15	CSARDTTVGPYEQYF
TRBJ2-1	TRBV5-1	15	CASSFSQGADNEQFF
TRBJ1-2	TRBV19	13	CASRADRSSGYTF
TRBJ1-6	TRBV28	14	CASSLSGYNSPLHF
TRBJ1-1	TRBV20-1	14	CSACCGTGGTEAFF
TRBJ2-3	TRBV5-6	14	CASSNPGSPDTQYF
TRBJ1-3	TRBV20-1	17	CSASSVGERSSGNTIYF
TRBJ2-3	TRBV19	14	CASSILPRTDTQYF
TRBJ2-3	TRBV4-1	13	CASSQGPTDTQYF
TRBJ2-1	TRBV6-1	8	CVSSEKFF
TRBJ2-1	TRBV4-1	14	CASSQVGSADEQFF
TRBJ2-5	TRBV24-1	15	CATSEVRGNGETQYF
TRBJ2-1	TRBV20-1	14	CSASDEAIGLEQFF
TRBJ2-7	TRBV6-1	14	CASSRLDRGNEQYF
TRBJ2-7	TRBV7-9	14	CASSLRGQPYEQYF
TRBJ2-7	TRBV27	13	CASSLGGSGEQYF
TRBJ2-2	TRBV28	18	CASSLWASGGAGTGELFF
TRBJ1-1	TRBV5-6	15	CASSAWTGPNTEAFF
TRBJ1-1	TRBV28	12	CASSSTDREAFF
TRBJ2-3	TRBV3-1	13	CASSQEQGNTQYF
TRBJ1-2	TRBV15	16	CATSSKGTRDIYGYTF
TRBJ1-1	TRBV7-8	17	CASSPSNGQEWSTEAFF
TRBJ1-2	TRBV28	12	CASSPRGHGYTF
TRBJ1-1	TRBV6-5	15	CANSYKRGLNTEAFF
TRBJ1-6	TRBV28	14	CASSFRGSYSPLHF
TRBJ1-5	TRBV6-6	15	CARSDWARGNQPQHF
TRBJ2-1	TRBV15	13	CATSSLVHNEQFF
TRBJ1-1	TRBV12-3/TRBV12-4	12	CASSFSGRRAFF
TRBJ2-7	TRBV20-1	14	CSAKWPSYPYEQYF
TRBJ1-2	TRBV3-1	13	CASQDTGVYGYTF
TRBJ1-1	TRBV7-3	14	CASSRQGSDNEAFF
TRBJ1-1	TRBV7-2	15	CASSLGAGVNTEAFF
TRBJ1-5	TRBV15	14	CATSRGGGYQPQHF
TRBJ2-3	TRBV28	13	CASRQGSTDTQYF
TRBJ2-3	TRBV19	16	CASSRADLLGTDTQYF
TRBJ2-5	TRBV10-1	16	CASSESLAGGLETQYF
TRBJ2-7	TRBV28	14	CASSFMGAAYEQYF
TRBJ2-5	TRBV7-9	15	CVGSSIPPLSETQYF
TRBJ2-7	TRBV20-1	13	CSASGRTPYEQYF
TRBJ2-1	TRBV7-9	17	CASSLFGLAASENEQFF
TRBJ2-7	TRBV29-1	12	CSVSTFSYEQYF
TRBJ2-7	TRBV7-2	13	CASSWTSGYEQYF
TRBJ1-2	TRBV3-1	15	CASSQDAGQASGYTF
TRBJ2-5	TRBV7-9	18	CASSSTDSSTVHQETQYF
TRBJ1-2	TRBV29-1	13	CSVGQAGLYGYTF
TRBJ2-6	TRBV6-6	19	CASSYSMFSHIFGANVLTF
TRBJ2-1	TRBV28	17	CASSSLSGGRLYNEQFF
TRBJ1-2	TRBV29-1	13	CSVEETGANGYTF
TRBJ1-2	TRBV5-1	12	CASSLSGFGYTF
TRBJ1-5	TRBV20-1	15	CSARVTGDSNQPQHF
TRBJ2-1	TRBV10-3	15	CAITERGSPYNEQFF
TRBJ2-7	TRBV12-3/TRBV12-4	15	CASSSRDRGSYEQYF
TRBJ2-3	TRBV29-1	14	CSVSRDTNTDTQYF